This T cell receptor beta chain was sequenced for a study of PD-1 blockade in classical Hodgkin lymphoma. The CDR3 contains 15 residues. CDR1 is WSHSY and CDR2 is SAAADI in the germline V gene. V was clipped by 2 bases and J by 6 bases; unmatched bases: 9. The repertoire was sequenced with immunoSEQ multiplex PCR; TCRdb's copy has only in-frame clones and lacks some. The data show 70,000 or so clones, with around 93% seen just once and over 6.5% held by the top ten. After autologous stem cell transplantation all patients relapsed, and prior brentuximab vedotin exposure differed between cohorts. The clonotype originates from a human donor with classical Hodgkin lymphoma. The genes are TRBV10-2 and TRBJ2-7; 8 nucleotides match TRBD1. The sample in question was peripheral blood mononuclear cells (PBMCs), obtained at baseline. This CDR3 is CASSETSAGGIEQYF. CDR3 DNA sequence: TGCGCCAGCAGTGAGACGAGCGCAGGGGGCATCGAGCAGTACTTC.